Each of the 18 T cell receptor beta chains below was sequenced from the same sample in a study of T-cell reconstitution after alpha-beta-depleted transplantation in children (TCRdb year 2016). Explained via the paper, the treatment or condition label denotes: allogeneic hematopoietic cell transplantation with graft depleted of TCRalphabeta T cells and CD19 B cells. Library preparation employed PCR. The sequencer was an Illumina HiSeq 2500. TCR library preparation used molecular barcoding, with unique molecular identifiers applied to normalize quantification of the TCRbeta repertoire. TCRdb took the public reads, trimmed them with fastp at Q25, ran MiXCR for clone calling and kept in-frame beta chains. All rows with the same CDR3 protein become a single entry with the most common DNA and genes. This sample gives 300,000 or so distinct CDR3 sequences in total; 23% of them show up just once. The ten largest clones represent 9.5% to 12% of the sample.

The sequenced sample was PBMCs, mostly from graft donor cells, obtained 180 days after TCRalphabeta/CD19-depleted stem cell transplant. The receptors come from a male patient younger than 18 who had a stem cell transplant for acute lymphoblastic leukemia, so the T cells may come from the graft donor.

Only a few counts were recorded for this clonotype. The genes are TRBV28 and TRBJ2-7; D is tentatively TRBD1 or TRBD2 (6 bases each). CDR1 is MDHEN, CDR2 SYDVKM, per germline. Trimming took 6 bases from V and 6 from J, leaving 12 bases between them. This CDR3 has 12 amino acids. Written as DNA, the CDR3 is TGTGCCAGCAGACTCAGGGGAGGCGAGCAGTACTTC. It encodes CASRLRGGEQYF.

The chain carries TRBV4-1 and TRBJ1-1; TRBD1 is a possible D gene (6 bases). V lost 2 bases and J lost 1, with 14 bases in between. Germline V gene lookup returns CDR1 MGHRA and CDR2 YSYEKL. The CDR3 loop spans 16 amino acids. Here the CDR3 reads CASSQSYRVGNTEAFF. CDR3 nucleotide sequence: TGCGCCAGCAGCCAATCTTACAGGGTCGGGAACACTGAAGCTTTCTTT.

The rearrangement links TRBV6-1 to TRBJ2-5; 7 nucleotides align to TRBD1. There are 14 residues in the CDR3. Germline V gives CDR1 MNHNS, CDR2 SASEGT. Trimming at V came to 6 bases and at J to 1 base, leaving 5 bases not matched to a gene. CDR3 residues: CASRKTGSQETQYF. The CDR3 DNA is TGTGCCAGCAGGAAGACAGGGAGCCAAGAGACCCAGTACTTC.

The chain's CDR3 is CASSRQGATDTQYF. In nucleotides, the CDR3 is TGTGCCAGCAGTCGTCAGGGGGCCACAGATACGCAGTATTTT. The V call is TRBV6-1, the J call TRBJ2-3; 8 positions agree with TRBD1. Germline lookup yields CDR1 MNHNS and CDR2 SASEGT. The CDR3 totals 14 residues. The V and J ends lost 5 bases and 2 bases, in that order; junction bases with no gene match: 3.

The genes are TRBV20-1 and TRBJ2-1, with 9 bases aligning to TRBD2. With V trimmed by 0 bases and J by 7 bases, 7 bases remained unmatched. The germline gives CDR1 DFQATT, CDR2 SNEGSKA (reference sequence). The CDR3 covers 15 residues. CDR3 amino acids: CSAREGLAGPNEQFF. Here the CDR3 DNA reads TGCAGTGCTAGAGAAGGCCTAGCGGGACCGAATGAGCAGTTCTTC.

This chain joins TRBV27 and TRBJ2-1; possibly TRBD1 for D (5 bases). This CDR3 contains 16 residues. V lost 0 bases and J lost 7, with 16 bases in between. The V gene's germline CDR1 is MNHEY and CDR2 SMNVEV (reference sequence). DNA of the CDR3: TGTGCCAGCAGTTTATCCCCAGGGTACTTAGAAAATGAGCAGTTCTTC. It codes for CASSLSPGYLENEQFF.

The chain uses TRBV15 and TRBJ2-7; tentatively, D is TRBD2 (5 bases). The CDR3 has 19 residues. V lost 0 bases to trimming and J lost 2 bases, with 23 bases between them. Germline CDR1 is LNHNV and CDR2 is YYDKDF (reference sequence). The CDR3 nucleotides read TGTGCCACCAGCAGAGATGCCCTTAGTGCTGGACTCTTGGCCTACGAGCAGTACTTC. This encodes CATSRDALSAGLLAYEQYF.

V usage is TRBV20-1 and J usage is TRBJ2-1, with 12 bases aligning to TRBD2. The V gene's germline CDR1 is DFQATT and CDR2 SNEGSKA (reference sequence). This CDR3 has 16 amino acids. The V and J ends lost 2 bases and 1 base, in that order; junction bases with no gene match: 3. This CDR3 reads CSARRLAGVSYNEQFF. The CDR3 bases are TGCAGTGCTAGACGACTAGCGGGAGTGTCCTACAATGAGCAGTTCTTC.

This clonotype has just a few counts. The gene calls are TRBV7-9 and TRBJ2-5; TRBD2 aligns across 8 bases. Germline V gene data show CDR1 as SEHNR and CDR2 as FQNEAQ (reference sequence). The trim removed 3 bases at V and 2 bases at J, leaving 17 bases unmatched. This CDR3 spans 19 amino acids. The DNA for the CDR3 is TGTGCCAGCAGCTTTAAGGCTGTGTTAGTAGCGGGATCTCAAGAGACCCAGTACTTC. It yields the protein CASSFKAVLVAGSQETQYF.

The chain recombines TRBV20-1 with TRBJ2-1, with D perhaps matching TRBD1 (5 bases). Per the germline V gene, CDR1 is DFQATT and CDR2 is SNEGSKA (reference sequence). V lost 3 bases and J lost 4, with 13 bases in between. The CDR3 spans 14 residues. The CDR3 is CSARAQGLYNEQFF. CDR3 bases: TGCAGTGCTAGGGCCCAGGGTCTTTACAATGAGCAGTTCTTC.

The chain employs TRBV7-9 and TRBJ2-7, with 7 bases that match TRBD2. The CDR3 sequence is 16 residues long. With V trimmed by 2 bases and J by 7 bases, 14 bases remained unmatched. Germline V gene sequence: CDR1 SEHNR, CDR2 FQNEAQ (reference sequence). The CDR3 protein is CASSLLGGKRGREQYF. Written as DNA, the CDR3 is TGTGCCAGCAGCTTACTGGGGGGGAAGAGGGGACGGGAGCAGTACTTC.

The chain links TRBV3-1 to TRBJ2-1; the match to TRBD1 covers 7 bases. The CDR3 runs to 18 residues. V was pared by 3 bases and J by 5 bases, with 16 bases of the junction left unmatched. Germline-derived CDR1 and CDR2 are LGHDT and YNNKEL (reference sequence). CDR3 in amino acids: CASSHPTLTGSVHNEQFF. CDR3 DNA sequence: TGTGCCAGCAGCCACCCCACTTTGACAGGGTCTGTTCACAATGAGCAGTTCTTC.

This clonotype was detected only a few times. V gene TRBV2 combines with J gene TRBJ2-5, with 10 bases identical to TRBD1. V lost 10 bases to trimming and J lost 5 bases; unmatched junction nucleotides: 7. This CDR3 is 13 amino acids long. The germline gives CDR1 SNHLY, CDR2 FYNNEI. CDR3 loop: CANLQGQGETQYF. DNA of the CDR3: TGTGCCAACCTCCAGGGACAGGGGGAGACCCAGTACTTC.

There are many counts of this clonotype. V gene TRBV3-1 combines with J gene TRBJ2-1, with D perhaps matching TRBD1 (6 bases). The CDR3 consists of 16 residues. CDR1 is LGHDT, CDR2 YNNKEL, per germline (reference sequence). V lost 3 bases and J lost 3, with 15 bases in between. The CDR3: CASSHRDRSIYNEQFF. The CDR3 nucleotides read TGTGCCAGCAGCCACAGAGACAGGAGCATCTACAATGAGCAGTTCTTC.

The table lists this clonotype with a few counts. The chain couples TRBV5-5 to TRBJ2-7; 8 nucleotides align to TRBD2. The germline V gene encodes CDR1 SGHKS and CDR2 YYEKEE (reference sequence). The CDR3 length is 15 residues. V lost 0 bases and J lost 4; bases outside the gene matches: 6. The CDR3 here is CASSLAPGGPYEQYF. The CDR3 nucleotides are TGTGCCAGCAGCTTGGCACCGGGAGGGCCATACGAGCAGTACTTC.

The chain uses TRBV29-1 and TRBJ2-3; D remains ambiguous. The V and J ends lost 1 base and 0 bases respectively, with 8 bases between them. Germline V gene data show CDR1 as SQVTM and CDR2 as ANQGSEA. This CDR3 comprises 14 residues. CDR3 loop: CSVEGWISTDTQYF. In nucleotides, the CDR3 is TGCAGCGTTGAAGGTTGGATAAGCACAGATACGCAGTATTTT.

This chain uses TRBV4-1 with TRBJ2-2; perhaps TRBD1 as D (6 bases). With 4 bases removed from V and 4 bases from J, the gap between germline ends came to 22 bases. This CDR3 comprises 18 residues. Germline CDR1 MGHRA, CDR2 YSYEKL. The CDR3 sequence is CASSLTGTPFLSTGELFF. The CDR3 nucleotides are TGCGCCAGCAGCCTGACCGGGACACCGTTTCTTAGCACCGGGGAGCTGTTTTTT.

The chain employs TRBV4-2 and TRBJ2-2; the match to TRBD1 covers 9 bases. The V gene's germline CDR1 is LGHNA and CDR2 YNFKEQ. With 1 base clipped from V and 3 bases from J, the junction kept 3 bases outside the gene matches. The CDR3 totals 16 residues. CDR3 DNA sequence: TGTGCCAGCAGCCAAGGGACAGGGGCGGACACCGGGGAGCTGTTTTTT. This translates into CASSQGTGADTGELFF.